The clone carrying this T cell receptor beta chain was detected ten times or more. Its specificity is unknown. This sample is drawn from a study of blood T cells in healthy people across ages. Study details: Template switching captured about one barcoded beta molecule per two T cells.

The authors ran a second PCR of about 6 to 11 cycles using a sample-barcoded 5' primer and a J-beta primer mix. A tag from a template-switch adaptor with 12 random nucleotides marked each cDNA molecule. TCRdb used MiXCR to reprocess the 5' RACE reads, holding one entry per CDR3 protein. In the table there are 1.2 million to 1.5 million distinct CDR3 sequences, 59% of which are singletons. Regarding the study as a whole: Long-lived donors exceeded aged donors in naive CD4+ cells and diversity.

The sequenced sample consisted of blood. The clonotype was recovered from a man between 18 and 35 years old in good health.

CDR3 sequence reads: CAISEGRQETQYF. The CDR3 DNA reads TGTGCCATCAGTGAAGGCAGACAAGAGACCCAGTACTTC. The rearrangement links TRBV10-3 to TRBJ2-5; D is unclear. V lost 3 bases and J 2 bases, leaving 7 bases between the germline ends. This CDR3 contains 13 residues. Germline-derived CDR1 and CDR2 are ENHRY and SYGVKD.